The present entry profiles one T cell receptor (beta chain) with its context. Its antigen is not known. The data originate from a study of OX40 agonist ivuxolimab in advanced cancers. Study at large: All patients had ivuxolimab intravenously every 2 weeks at 0.01 to 10 mg/kg. A mean age of about 59 years, range roughly 20 to 90, was recorded, and about 83% were male.

Study-wide findings and caveats: Clonal expansion from baseline to week 6 occurred in both CD4+ and CD8+ T cells. In CD8+ T cells, expanded clones were on average more numerous than in CD4+.

The CDR3 is made up of 15 amino acids. Germline CDR1 is SGHRS and CDR2 is YFSETQ. Trimming shortened V by 0 bases and J by 8 bases, and 17 bases separated the two germline ends. Profiled with immunoSEQ multiplex PCR; TCRdb holds only in-frame clones, not every one. Altogether 30,000 to 45,000 clones are present, approximately 87% being singletons, with the ten largest covering 32%. V gene TRBV5-1 combines with J gene TRBJ1-2; D unresolved. Sequencing was performed on CD4+ or CD8+ T cells sorted from blood, taken in a trial of the OX40 agonist ivuxolimab. The sequence came from an adult with an advanced solid tumor such as melanoma, head and neck, liver or kidney cancer. CDR3 amino acids: CASSLANIRDGGYTF. The CDR3 region has the DNA TGCGCCAGCAGCTTGGCCAATATAAGGGATGGAGGCTACACCTTC. Supplemented by reference TRBV5-1 and TRBJ1-2, the full variable domain reads KAGVTQTPRYLIKTRGQQVTLSCSPISGHRSVSWYQQTPGQGLQFLFEYFSETQRNKGNFPGRFSGRQFSNSRSEMNVSTLELGDSALYLCASSLANIRDGGYTFGSGTRLTVV.